These 32 T cell receptor beta chains originate from one sample sequenced in a study of PD-1 blockade in classical Hodgkin lymphoma. TCRdb keeps only in-frame clones here, not all; method: immunoSEQ multiplex PCR. Of around 60,000 clones in the sample, about 89% were seen once. Time point denoted: cycle 4 day 1 (C4D1), after 6 weeks of nivolumab. Exposure to brentuximab vedotin varied, and each patient had relapsed following autologous stem cell transplantation. This sample comprised peripheral blood mononuclear cells (PBMCs), obtained before the fourth cycle of nivolumab. The source of these receptors is a human donor with classical Hodgkin lymphoma.

In this sample, this clone turned up once. The gene calls are TRBV11-2 and TRBJ1-2, with TRBD1 matching over 7 bases. Germline trimming cut 11 bases from V and 7 bases from J; bases unmatched to any gene: 7. The CDR3 runs 11 residues. Germline assignment: CDR1 SGHAT and CDR2 FQNNGV. CDR3 loop: CAGKQGFGYTF. DNA for the CDR3: TGTGCCGGTAAACAGGGGTTTGGCTACACCTTC.

V usage is TRBV5-1 and J usage is TRBJ1-2, with a possible D match to TRBD1 (5 bases). V lost 0 bases to trimming and J lost 3 bases, with 6 bases between them. From germline, CDR1 is SGHRS and CDR2 YFSETQ. This CDR3 has 13 residues. CDR3 nucleotides: TGCGCCAGCAGCTTGGGAGGGGACTATGGCTACACCTTC. Its protein is CASSLGGDYGYTF.

V usage is TRBV19 and J usage is TRBJ1-2; D perhaps matches TRBD1 (5 bases). Trimming cost V 1 base and J 2 bases, with 17 bases left between them. The germline V gene encodes CDR1 LNHDA and CDR2 SQIVND (reference sequence). CDR3 length: 17 residues. The CDR3 loop reads CASSIVQDPRGNYGYTF. For the CDR3, the DNA is TGTGCCAGTAGTATAGTCCAAGATCCGCGGGGGAACTATGGCTACACCTTC.

This chain uses TRBV30 with TRBJ2-5, with 8 bases matching TRBD1. Germline values: CDR1 GTSNPN, CDR2 SVGIG (reference sequence). This CDR3 has 15 residues. The V segment lost 2 bases and the J segment 3 bases; nucleotides outside the gene matches: 8. CDR3 residues: CAWSKTGGNKETQYF. Here the CDR3 DNA reads TGTGCCTGGAGTAAAACAGGGGGGAACAAAGAGACCCAGTACTTC.

The gene calls are TRBV30 and TRBJ1-1; 7 nucleotides agree with TRBD1. The CDR3 is made up of 17 amino acids. V was clipped by 4 bases and J by 5 bases; unmatched bases: 19. Germline lookup yields CDR1 GTSNPN and CDR2 SVGIG (reference sequence). The CDR3 nucleotides read TGTGCCTGGACTGGGTTTGGGGAACAGGGGAGTTGGACTGAAGCTTTCTTT. Its protein product is CAWTGFGEQGSWTEAFF.

The rearrangement joins TRBV19 to TRBJ1-3, with 9 nucleotides matching TRBD1. Germline trimming cut 5 bases from V and 2 bases from J; bases unmatched to any gene: 19. The CDR3 consists of 20 residues. Germline-derived CDR1 and CDR2 are LNHDA and SQIVND (reference sequence). The CDR3 spells CASSPSGQGSFFRTGNTIYF. The CDR3 DNA reads TGTGCCAGTAGTCCATCGGGACAGGGTTCATTTTTCCGGACTGGAAACACCATATATTTT.

The genes are TRBV9 and TRBJ2-5; 8 nucleotides match TRBD1. CDR1 and CDR2 from the germline V gene are SGDLS and YYNGEE. V lost 1 base to trimming and J lost 3 bases; unmatched junction nucleotides: 5. The CDR3 sequence is 15 residues long. This CDR3 is CASSVSTGVEETQYF. The CDR3, as DNA: TGTGCCAGCAGCGTATCGACAGGGGTGGAAGAGACCCAGTACTTC.

The chain links TRBV27 to TRBJ2-1; no clear D. The CDR3 runs 15 residues. Germline assignment: CDR1 MNHEY and CDR2 SMNVEV (reference sequence). With 1 base removed from V and 0 bases from J, the gap between germline ends came to 7 bases. The CDR3 here is CASSLYYSSYNEQFF. The CDR3 DNA sequence: TGTGCCAGCAGTTTATACTACAGCTCCTACAATGAGCAGTTCTTC.

The rearrangement joins TRBV12-5 to TRBJ1-6; TRBD1 might be the D (5 bases). From germline, CDR1 is LGHNT and CDR2 FRNRAP. The CDR3 is made up of 15 amino acids. Trimming stripped 1 base from V and 6 bases from J, with 10 bases between. The CDR3 sequence: CASGLAGPFNSPLHF. The CDR3 DNA follows: TGTGCTAGTGGTTTGGCGGGACCCTTTAATTCACCCCTCCACTTT.

The chain uses TRBV11-2 and TRBJ1-3; D call uncertain. V dropped 5 bases and J dropped 4 bases, with 15 bases sitting between them. The CDR3 has 15 amino acids. CDR1 and CDR2 from the germline V gene are SGHAT and FQNNGV. In DNA form, the CDR3 reads TGTGCCAGCAGCACCAACACCGGCGGAGGAAACACCATATATTTT. Translation: CASSTNTGGGNTIYF.

The sample holds one count of this clone. The chain uses TRBV7-2 and TRBJ1-2; 10 nucleotides match TRBD1. Germline CDR1 reads SGHTA; CDR2 reads FQGNSA. The CDR3 spans 15 residues. Unmatched junction bases numbered 7, after V lost 5 bases and J lost 4 bases. The CDR3 spells CASSRQGASPYGYTF. The CDR3 DNA reads as TGTGCCAGCAGCCGACAGGGGGCATCGCCCTATGGCTACACCTTC.

The genes are TRBV30 and TRBJ1-3, with D possibly TRBD1 on 5 matching bases. V lost 1 base to trimming and J lost 0 bases, with 10 bases between them. Germline lookup yields CDR1 GTSNPN and CDR2 SVGIG (reference sequence). This CDR3 comprises 15 residues. In DNA form, the CDR3 reads TGTGCCTGGAGTGAAGACAGCTTCTCTGGAAACACCATATATTTT. Protein sequence: CAWSEDSFSGNTIYF.

The V gene is TRBV6-6, the J gene TRBJ1-5, with no clear D. The germline V gene encodes CDR1 MNHNY and CDR2 SVGAGI (reference sequence). Trimming took 11 bases from V and 9 from J, leaving 17 bases between them. The CDR3 contains 12 residues. CDR3 coding DNA: TGTGCCGCCGCAGCGGGTTCACGGCCCCAGCATTTT. This encodes CAAAAGSRPQHF.

V gene TRBV30 combines with J gene TRBJ1-6; D is unresolved. Germline CDR1 GTSNPN, CDR2 SVGIG (reference sequence). The germline V and J ends were trimmed by 1 base and 2 bases, with 12 bases remaining between them. The CDR3 loop spans 16 amino acids. CDR3 loop: CAWSDPATTYNSPLHF. The CDR3 DNA is TGTGCCTGGAGTGACCCGGCCACAACCTATAATTCACCCCTCCACTTT.

The chain is built from TRBV4-1 and TRBJ1-6, with 7 nucleotides matching TRBD1. The germline gives CDR1 MGHRA, CDR2 YSYEKL. The CDR3 is 17 amino acids. The V gene end was trimmed by 2 bases and the J gene end by 6 bases; junction bases not matched to a gene: 10. CDR3 in amino acids: CASSQKQQTGPNSPLHF. CDR3 DNA: TGCGCCAGCAGCCAAAAACAACAGACAGGGCCTAATTCACCCCTCCACTTT.

The rearrangement joins TRBV7-2 to TRBJ2-3; a possible D gene is TRBD2 (6 bases). The V end lost 9 bases, the J end lost 2 bases, and 24 bases lay between the germline ends. Germline values: CDR1 SGHTA, CDR2 FQGNSA. The CDR3 is 17 amino acids. The CDR3 region is CARWGYSGLRDTDTQYF. In DNA, the CDR3 is TGTGCCAGATGGGGGTATAGCGGACTAAGGGACACAGATACGCAGTATTTT.

This chain joins TRBV7-9 and TRBJ2-5; D not certain. V lost 6 bases and J lost 4, with 6 bases in between. The CDR3 totals 11 residues. Germline assignment: CDR1 SEHNR and CDR2 FQNEAQ (reference sequence). DNA of the CDR3: TGTGCCAGCAGAGGCCCAGAGACCCAGTACTTC. It yields the protein CASRGPETQYF.

The rearrangement joins TRBV6-6 to TRBJ1-3; tentative D call: TRBD1 (6 bases). Trimming stripped 6 bases from V and 0 bases from J, with 12 bases between. There are 15 residues in the CDR3. Germline lookup yields CDR1 MNHNY and CDR2 SVGAGI (reference sequence). The CDR3 reads CASSLGGPSGNTIYF. The DNA of the CDR3 is TGTGCCAGCAGCCTAGGGGGTCCCTCTGGAAACACCATATATTTT.

The V gene is TRBV30, the J gene TRBJ1-5; 11 bases fit TRBD1. CDR3 length: 15 residues. The J segment lost 6 bases and the V segment lost 3 bases, leaving 7 bases of the junction unmatched. In germline, CDR1 is GTSNPN, CDR2 SVGIG (reference sequence). The CDR3: CAWSGGQGAFQPQHF. As DNA, the CDR3 is TGTGCCTGGAGCGGCGGACAGGGGGCGTTTCAGCCCCAGCATTTT.

A single count supports this clone. The chain couples TRBV2 to TRBJ2-3, with D uncertain. Germline-derived CDR1 and CDR2 are SNHLY and FYNNEI. V was cut by 1 base and J by 9 bases, with 2 bases left in between. CDR3 length equals 10 residues. In DNA, the CDR3 is TGTGCCAGCAGTGAAGACACGCAGTATTTT. Encoded protein: CASSEDTQYF.

CDR3 region: CASSQALNTGELFF. DNA of the CDR3: TGCGCCAGCAGCCAAGCACTGAACACCGGGGAGCTGTTTTTT. The chain recombines TRBV4-1 with TRBJ2-2; unclear D gene. V gave up 1 base and J gave up 1 base, with 4 bases separating them. The germline V gene encodes CDR1 MGHRA and CDR2 YSYEKL. CDR3 length: 14 amino acids.

V gene TRBV27 combines with J gene TRBJ1-2; a weak D match, TRBD1 (6 bases). V gave up 7 bases and J gave up 3 bases, with 18 bases separating them. Germline loops: CDR1 MNHEY, CDR2 SMNVEV (reference sequence). The CDR3 covers 15 residues. For the CDR3, the DNA is TGTGCCAGCACCTCAGGGTGGGGGGCTCACTATGGCTACACCTTC. Residues: CASTSGWGAHYGYTF.

In its sample, this clone was seen once. This sequence joins TRBV2 and TRBJ2-2, with D possibly being TRBD1 (5 bases). This CDR3 is 15 amino acids long. The germline V gene encodes CDR1 SNHLY and CDR2 FYNNEI. V lost 6 bases to trimming and J lost 4 bases, with 15 bases between them. The CDR3 region has the DNA TGTGCCAGCAGCGGACATAGGACGGTCACCGGGGAGCTGTTTTTT. This sequence encodes CASSGHRTVTGELFF.

The rearrangement joins TRBV7-2 to TRBJ2-5, with 8 bases fitting TRBD2. The CDR3 consists of 17 residues. V was pared by 2 bases and J by 0 bases, with 8 bases of the junction left unmatched. Germline values: CDR1 SGHTA, CDR2 FQGNSA. CDR3 DNA: TGTGCCAGCAGCTTACACGGGGGGGAGAGGTACCAAGAGACCCAGTACTTC. This translates into CASSLHGGERYQETQYF.

The chain recombines TRBV19 with TRBJ1-3; 9 bases match TRBD1. Trimming took 7 bases from V and 0 from J; bases not matched to a gene: 10. The CDR3 is 17 amino acids. Germline CDR1 and CDR2: LNHDA and SQIVND (reference sequence). The CDR3 nucleotides are TGTGCCAGTATTAGCAGGACAGGGGAATTCTCTGGAAACACCATATATTTT. This gives the protein CASISRTGEFSGNTIYF.

CDR3 DNA sequence: TGTGCCAGCAGCGCCCGGAGGTCAACTCAATCTAACTATGGCTACACCTTC. This translates into CASSARRSTQSNYGYTF. The rearrangement joins TRBV7-8 to TRBJ1-2, with D unclear. This CDR3 contains 17 residues. The V gene's germline CDR1 is SGHVS and CDR2 FQNEAQ. V gave up 5 bases and J gave up 0 bases, with 19 bases separating them. The variable domain in full, completed from reference TRBV7-8 and TRBJ1-2, reads GAGVSQSPRYKVAKRGQDVALRCDPISGHVSLFWYQQALGQGPEFLTYFQNEAQLDKSGLPSDRFFAERPEGSVSTLKIQRTQQEDSAVYLCASSARRSTQSNYGYTFGSGTRLTVV.

V usage is TRBV15 and J usage is TRBJ1-3; D uncertain. The CDR3 spans 17 residues. Germline lookup yields CDR1 LNHNV and CDR2 YYDKDF (reference sequence). Trimming removed 0 bases at V and 5 bases at J, with 17 bases between. The CDR3 nucleotides are TGTGCCACCAGCAGAGATAGGTCGGGTCAGCTTCGAAACACCATATATTTT. Residues: CATSRDRSGQLRNTIYF. The whole variable domain, remainder taken from reference TRBV15 and TRBJ1-3, is DAMVIQNPRYQVTQFGKPVTLSCSQTLNHNVMYWYQQKSSQAPKLLFHYYDKDFNNEADTPDNFQSRRPNTSFCFLDIRSPGLGDTAMYLCATSRDRSGQLRNTIYFGEGSWLTVV.

The chain employs TRBV6-6 and TRBJ2-3, with D perhaps TRBD2 (7 bases). This CDR3 is 15 amino acids long. Germline V lookup: CDR1 MNHNY, CDR2 SVGAGI (reference sequence). Trimming removed 2 bases at V and 6 bases at J, with 15 bases between. CDR3 residues: CASSYGWGGSDTQYF. The DNA for the CDR3 is TGTGCCAGCAGTTACGGGTGGGGGGGCTCGGATACGCAGTATTTT.

The rearrangement uses TRBV19 and TRBJ1-1; TRBD1 might be the D (5 bases). Germline-derived CDR1 and CDR2 are LNHDA and SQIVND (reference sequence). V was shortened by 3 bases and J by 5 bases, with 16 bases between the two germline ends. The CDR3 has 15 amino acids. The CDR3 spells CASSMYSWGRTEAFF. Written as DNA, the CDR3 is TGTGCCAGTAGTATGTACAGCTGGGGACGGACTGAAGCTTTCTTT.

The V call is TRBV2, the J call TRBJ2-5; 10 nucleotides align to TRBD2. Germline V gene data show CDR1 as SNHLY and CDR2 as FYNNEI. Trimming took 3 bases from V and 4 from J; bases not matched to a gene: 14. The CDR3 covers 18 residues. The DNA for the CDR3 is TGTGCCAGCAGTGACTCTTCGTTAGCGGGGGGTAAGAGAGAGACCCAGTACTTC. Its protein is CASSDSSLAGGKRETQYF.

The gene calls are TRBV6-5 and TRBJ2-1, with TRBD2 as a possible D gene (5 bases). With 6 bases removed from V and 3 bases from J, the gap between germline ends came to 9 bases. The length of the CDR3 is 13 residues. In germline, CDR1 is MNHEY, CDR2 SVGAGI. The CDR3 loop reads CASRSGGYNEQFF. CDR3 in DNA: TGTGCCAGCAGATCCGGAGGCTACAATGAGCAGTTCTTC.

The chain combines TRBV19 with TRBJ2-7; 10 bases are shared with TRBD2. V lost 5 bases, J lost 5 bases, and 9 bases stayed unmatched. CDR3 length equals 15 residues. Germline V lookup: CDR1 LNHDA, CDR2 SQIVND (reference sequence). In DNA, the CDR3 is TGTGCCAGTAGTTACGAGCGGGGGGGCCGGCACGAGCAGTACTTC. It yields the protein CASSYERGGRHEQYF.